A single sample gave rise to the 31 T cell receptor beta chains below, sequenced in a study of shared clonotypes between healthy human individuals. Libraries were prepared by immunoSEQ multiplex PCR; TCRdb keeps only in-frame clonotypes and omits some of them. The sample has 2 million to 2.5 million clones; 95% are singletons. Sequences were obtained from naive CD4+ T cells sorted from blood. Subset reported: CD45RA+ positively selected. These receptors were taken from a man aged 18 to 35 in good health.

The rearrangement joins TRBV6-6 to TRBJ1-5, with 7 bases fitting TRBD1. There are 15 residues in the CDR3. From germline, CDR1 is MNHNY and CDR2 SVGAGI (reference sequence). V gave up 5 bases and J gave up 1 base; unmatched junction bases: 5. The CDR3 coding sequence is TGTGCCAGCAGTACAGGGGATCGAAGCAATCAGCCCCAGCATTTT. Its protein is CASSTGDRSNQPQHF.

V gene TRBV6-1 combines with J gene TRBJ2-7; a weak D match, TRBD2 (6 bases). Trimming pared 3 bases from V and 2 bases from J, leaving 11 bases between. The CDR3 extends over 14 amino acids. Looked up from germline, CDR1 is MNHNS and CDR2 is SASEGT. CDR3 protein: CASSDWAGTYEQYF. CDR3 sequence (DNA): TGTGCCAGCAGTGACTGGGCGGGAACCTACGAGCAGTACTTC.

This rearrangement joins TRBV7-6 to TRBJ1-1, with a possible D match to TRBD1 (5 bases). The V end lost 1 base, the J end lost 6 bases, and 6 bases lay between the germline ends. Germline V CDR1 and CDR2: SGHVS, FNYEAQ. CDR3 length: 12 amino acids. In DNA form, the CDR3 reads TGTGCCAGCAGCTTAGGAGGGGCTGAAGCTTTCTTT. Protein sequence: CASSLGGAEAFF.

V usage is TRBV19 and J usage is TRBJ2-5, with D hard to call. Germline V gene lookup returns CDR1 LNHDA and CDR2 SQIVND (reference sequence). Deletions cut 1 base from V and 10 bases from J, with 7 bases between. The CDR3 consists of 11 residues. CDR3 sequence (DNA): TGTGCCAGTAGTATAGGAGCCGTCCAGTACTTC. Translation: CASSIGAVQYF.

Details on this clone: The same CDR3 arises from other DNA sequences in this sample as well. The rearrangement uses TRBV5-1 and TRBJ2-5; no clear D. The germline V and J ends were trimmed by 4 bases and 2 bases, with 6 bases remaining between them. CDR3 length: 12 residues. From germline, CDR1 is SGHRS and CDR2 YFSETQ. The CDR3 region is CASSDSQETQYF. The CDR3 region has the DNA TGCGCCAGCAGCGACTCACAAGAGACCCAGTACTTC.

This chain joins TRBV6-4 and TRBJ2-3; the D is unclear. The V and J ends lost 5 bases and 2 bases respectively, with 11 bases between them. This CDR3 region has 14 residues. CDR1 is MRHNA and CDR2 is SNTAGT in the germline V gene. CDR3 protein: CASSSTGDTDTQYF. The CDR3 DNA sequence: TGTGCCAGCAGTTCTACTGGGGACACAGATACGCAGTATTTT.

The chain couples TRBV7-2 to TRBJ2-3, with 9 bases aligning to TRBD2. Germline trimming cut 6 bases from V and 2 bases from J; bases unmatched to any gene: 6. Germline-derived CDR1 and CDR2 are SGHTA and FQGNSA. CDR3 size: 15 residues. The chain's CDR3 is CASSRIAGVTDTQYF. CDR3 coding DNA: TGTGCCAGCAGTCGGATAGCGGGAGTCACAGATACGCAGTATTTT.

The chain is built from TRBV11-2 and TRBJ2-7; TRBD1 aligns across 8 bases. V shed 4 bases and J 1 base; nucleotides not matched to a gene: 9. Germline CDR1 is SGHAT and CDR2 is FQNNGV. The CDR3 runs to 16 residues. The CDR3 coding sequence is TGTGCCAGCAGCTCCTATGGACAGGGTAGATCCTACGAGCAGTACTTC. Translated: CASSSYGQGRSYEQYF.

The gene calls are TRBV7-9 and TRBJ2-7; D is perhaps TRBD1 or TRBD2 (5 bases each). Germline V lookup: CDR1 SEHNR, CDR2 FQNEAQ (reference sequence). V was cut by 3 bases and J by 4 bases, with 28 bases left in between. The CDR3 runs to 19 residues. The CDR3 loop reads CASSFVPGQGSVLRYEQYF. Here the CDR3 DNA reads TGTGCCAGCAGCTTTGTCCCGGGGCAGGGATCGGTTTTACGATACGAGCAGTACTTC.

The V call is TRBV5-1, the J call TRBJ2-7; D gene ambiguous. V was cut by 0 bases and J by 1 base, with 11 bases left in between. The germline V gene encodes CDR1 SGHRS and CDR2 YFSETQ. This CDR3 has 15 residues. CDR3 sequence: CASSLVGLSSYEQYF. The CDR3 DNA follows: TGCGCCAGCAGCTTGGTGGGGTTAAGTTCCTACGAGCAGTACTTC.

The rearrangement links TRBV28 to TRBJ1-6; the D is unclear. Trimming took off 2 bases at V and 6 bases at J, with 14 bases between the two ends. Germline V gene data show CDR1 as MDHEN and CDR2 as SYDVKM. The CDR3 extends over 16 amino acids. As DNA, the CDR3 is TGTGCCAGCAGTTTAGGCGGACGTCCGTCTAATTCACCCCTCCACTTT. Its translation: CASSLGGRPSNSPLHF.

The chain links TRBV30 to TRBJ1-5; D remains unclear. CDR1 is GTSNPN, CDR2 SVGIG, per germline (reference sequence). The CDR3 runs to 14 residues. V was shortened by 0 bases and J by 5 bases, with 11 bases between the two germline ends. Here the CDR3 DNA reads TGTGCCTGGAGTGTACGTGGGCTCGATCAGCCCCAGCATTTT. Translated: CAWSVRGLDQPQHF.

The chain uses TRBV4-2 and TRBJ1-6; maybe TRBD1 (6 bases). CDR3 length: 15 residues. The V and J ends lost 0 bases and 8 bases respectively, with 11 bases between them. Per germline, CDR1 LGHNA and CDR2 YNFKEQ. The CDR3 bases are TGTGCCAGCAGCCAAGAGCCAGGGGTGGATTCACCCCTCCACTTT. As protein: CASSQEPGVDSPLHF.

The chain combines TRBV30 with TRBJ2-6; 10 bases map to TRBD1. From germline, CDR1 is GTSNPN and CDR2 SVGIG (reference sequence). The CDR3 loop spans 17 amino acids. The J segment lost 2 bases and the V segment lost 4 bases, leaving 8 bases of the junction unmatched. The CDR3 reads CAWKPGQGLPGANVLTF. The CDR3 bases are TGTGCCTGGAAACCGGGACAGGGGCTCCCTGGGGCCAACGTCCTGACTTTC.

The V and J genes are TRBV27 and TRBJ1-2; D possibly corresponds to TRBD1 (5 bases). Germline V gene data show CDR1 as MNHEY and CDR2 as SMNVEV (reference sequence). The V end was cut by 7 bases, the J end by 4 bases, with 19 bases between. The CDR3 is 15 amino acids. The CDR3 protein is CASTAQAGWPYGYTF. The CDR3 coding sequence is TGTGCCAGCACCGCCCAGGCAGGGTGGCCCTATGGCTACACCTTC.

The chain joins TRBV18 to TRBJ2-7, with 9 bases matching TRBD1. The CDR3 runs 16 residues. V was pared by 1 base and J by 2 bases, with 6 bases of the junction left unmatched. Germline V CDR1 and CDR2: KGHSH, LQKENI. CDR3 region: CASSPRNRGPTYEQYF. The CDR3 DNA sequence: TGTGCCAGCTCACCACGAAACAGGGGGCCAACCTACGAGCAGTACTTC.

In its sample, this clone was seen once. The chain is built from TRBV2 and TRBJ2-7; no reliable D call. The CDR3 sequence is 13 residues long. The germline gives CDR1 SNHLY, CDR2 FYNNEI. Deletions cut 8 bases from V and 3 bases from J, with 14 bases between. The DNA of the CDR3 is TGTGCCAGCGGTAGCATGACTGGCTACGAGCAGTACTTC. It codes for CASGSMTGYEQYF.

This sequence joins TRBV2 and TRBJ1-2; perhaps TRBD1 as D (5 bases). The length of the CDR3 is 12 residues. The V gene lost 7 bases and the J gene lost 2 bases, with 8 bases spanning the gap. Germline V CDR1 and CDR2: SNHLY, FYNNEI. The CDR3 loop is CASTQDNYGYTF. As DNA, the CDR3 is TGTGCCAGCACACAGGACAACTATGGCTACACCTTC. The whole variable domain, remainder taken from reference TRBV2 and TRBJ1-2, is EPEVTQTPSHQVTQMGQEVILRCVPISNHLYFYWYRQILGQKVEFLVSFYNNEISEKSEIFDDQFSVERPDGSNFTLKIRSTKLEDSAMYFCASTQDNYGYTFGSGTRLTVV.

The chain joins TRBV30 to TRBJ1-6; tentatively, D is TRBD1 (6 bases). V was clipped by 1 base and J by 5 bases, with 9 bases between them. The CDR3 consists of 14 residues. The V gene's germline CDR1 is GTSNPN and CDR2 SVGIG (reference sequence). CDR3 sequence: CAWSGGGNNSPLHF. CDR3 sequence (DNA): TGTGCCTGGAGTGGAGGGGGTAATAATTCACCCCTCCACTTT.

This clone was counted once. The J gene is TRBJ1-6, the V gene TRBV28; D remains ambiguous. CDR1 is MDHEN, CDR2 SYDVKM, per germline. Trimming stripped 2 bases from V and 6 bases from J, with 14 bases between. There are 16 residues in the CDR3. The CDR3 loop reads CASSLTGFVGNSPLHF. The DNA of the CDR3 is TGTGCCAGCAGTTTAACGGGGTTCGTAGGTAATTCACCCCTCCACTTT.

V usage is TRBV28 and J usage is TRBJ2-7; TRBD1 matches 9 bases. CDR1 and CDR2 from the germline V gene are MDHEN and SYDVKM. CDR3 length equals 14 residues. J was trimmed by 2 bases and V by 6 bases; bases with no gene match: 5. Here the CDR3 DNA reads TGTGCCAGCAGCAAGACAGGGGGTCCCTACGAGCAGTACTTC. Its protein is CASSKTGGPYEQYF.

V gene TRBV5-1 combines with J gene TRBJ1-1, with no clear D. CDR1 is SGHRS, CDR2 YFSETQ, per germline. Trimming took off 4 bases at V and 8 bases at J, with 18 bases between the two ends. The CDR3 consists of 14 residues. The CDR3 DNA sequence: TGCGCCAGCAGCCCTGGAATCTCGGGCGGAGAAGCTTTCTTT. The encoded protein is CASSPGISGGEAFF. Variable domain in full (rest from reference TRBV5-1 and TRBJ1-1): KAGVTQTPRYLIKTRGQQVTLSCSPISGHRSVSWYQQTPGQGLQFLFEYFSETQRNKGNFPGRFSGRQFSNSRSEMNVSTLELGDSALYLCASSPGISGGEAFFGQGTRLTVV.

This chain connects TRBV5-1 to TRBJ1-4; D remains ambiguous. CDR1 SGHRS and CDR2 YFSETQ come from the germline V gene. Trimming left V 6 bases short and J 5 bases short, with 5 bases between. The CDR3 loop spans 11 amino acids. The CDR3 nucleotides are TGCGCCAGCAAAGGGAATGAAAAACTGTTTTTT. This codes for CASKGNEKLFF.

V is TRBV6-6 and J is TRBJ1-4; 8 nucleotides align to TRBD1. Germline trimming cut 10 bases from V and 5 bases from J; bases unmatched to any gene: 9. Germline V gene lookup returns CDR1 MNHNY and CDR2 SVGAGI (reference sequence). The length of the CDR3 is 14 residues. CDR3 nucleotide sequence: TGTGCCACCCGTGAGGACAGGGCGAATGAAAAACTGTTTTTT. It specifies CATREDRANEKLFF.

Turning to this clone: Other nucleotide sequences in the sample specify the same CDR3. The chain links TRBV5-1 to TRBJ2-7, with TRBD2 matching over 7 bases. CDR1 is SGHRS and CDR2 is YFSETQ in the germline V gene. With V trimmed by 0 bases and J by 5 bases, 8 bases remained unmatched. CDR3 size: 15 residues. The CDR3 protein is CASSLGGLRGDEQYF. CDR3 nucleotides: TGCGCCAGCAGCTTGGGCGGACTTCGGGGGGACGAGCAGTACTTC.

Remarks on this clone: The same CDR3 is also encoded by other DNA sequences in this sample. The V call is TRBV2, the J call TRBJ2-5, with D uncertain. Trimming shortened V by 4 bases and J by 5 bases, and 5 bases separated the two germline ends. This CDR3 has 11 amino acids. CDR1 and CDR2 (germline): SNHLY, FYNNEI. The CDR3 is CASSVGETQYF. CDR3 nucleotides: TGTGCCAGCAGTGTGGGGGAGACCCAGTACTTC.

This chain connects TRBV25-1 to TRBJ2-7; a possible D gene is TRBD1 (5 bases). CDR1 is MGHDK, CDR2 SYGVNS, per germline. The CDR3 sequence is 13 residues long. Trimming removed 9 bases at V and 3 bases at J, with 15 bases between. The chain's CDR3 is CASVEQGRYEQYF. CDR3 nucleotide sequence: TGTGCCAGTGTAGAGCAGGGCCGCTACGAGCAGTACTTC.

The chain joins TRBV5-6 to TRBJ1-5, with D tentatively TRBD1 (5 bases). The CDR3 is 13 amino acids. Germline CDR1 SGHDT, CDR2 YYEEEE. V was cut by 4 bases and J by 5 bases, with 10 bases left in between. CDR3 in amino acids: CASSPGPDQPQHF. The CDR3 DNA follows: TGTGCCAGCAGCCCGGGACCCGATCAGCCCCAGCATTTT.

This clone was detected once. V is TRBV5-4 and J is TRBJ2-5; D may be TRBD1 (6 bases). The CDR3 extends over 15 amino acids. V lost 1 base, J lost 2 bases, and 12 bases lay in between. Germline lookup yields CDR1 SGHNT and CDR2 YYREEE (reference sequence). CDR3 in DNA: TGTGCCAGCAGCTTGTTGGGGGACAAACAAGAGACCCAGTACTTC. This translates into CASSLLGDKQETQYF. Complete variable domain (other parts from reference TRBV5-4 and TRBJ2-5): ETGVTQSPTHLIKTRGQQVTLRCSSQSGHNTVSWYQQALGQGPQFIFQYYREEENGRGNFPPRFSGLQFPNYSSELNVNALELDDSALYLCASSLLGDKQETQYFGPGTRLLVL.

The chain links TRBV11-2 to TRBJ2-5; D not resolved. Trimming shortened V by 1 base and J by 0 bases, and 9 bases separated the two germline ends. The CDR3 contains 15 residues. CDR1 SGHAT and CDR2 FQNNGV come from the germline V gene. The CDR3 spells CASSLVIRNQETQYF. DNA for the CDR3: TGTGCCAGCAGCTTAGTAATCCGGAACCAAGAGACCCAGTACTTC.

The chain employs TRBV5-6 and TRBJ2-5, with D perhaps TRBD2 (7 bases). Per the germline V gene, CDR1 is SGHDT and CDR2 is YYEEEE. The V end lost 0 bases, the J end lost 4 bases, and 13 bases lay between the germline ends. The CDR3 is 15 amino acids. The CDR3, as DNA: TGTGCCAGCAGCTTGGCCCGGGGGGCTGGAGAGACCCAGTACTTC. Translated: CASSLARGAGETQYF.